The next 28 T cell receptor beta chains were all read from a single sample in a study of OX40 agonist ivuxolimab in advanced cancers. Sequenced by immunoSEQ multiplex PCR; TCRdb stores in-frame clones only, minus some. This table has 75,000 to 100,000 clones, about 80% appearing once. The specimen was CD4+ or CD8+ T cells sorted from blood, collected in a trial of the OX40 agonist ivuxolimab. These receptors were taken from an adult with an advanced solid tumor such as melanoma, head and neck, liver or kidney cancer.

In the case of this clone: At one end the junction does not follow the germline gene, possibly because of a read error. The V call is TRBV10-2, the J call TRBJ2-1, with D possibly being TRBD2 (5 bases). This CDR3 has 14 amino acids. The germline CDR1 and CDR2 sequences are WSHSY and SAAADI. CDR3 coding DNA: TGCGCCAGCAGTGATTCTCCCTCTCCCGGGATAAAGGTCTTC. Translated: CASSDSPSPGIKVF.

The rearrangement links TRBV7-6 to TRBJ1-2; D perhaps matches TRBD1 (5 bases). V shed 7 bases and J shed 3 bases, with 15 bases lying between them. Germline CDR1 is SGHVS and CDR2 is FNYEAQ. The CDR3 runs to 14 residues. The DNA for the CDR3 is TGTGCCAGCACCACCCTGGGGGGTGACTATGGCTACACCTTC. This gives the protein CASTTLGGDYGYTF.

The chain recombines TRBV27 with TRBJ1-4; D unclear. Germline V gene data show CDR1 as MNHEY and CDR2 as SMNVEV (reference sequence). There are 12 residues in the CDR3. V was clipped by 6 bases and J by 5 bases, with 7 bases between them. The CDR3 coding sequence is TGTGCCAGCAGCTACTTCAATGAAAAACTGTTTTTT. This codes for CASSYFNEKLFF. Supplemented by reference TRBV27 and TRBJ1-4, the full variable domain reads EAQVTQNPRYLITVTGKKLTVTCSQNMNHEYMSWYRQDPGLGLRQIYYSMNVEVTDKGDVPEGYKVSRKEKRNFPLILESPSPNQTSLYFCASSYFNEKLFFGSGTQLSVL.

This chain uses TRBV2 with TRBJ2-3; tentatively, D is TRBD2 (7 bases). V was trimmed by 8 bases and J by 3 bases, leaving 15 bases between them. CDR1 is SNHLY and CDR2 is FYNNEI in the germline V gene. The CDR3 is made up of 14 amino acids. CDR3 in DNA: TGTGCCAGCGTGAGAGGGGGGGGAACAGATACGCAGTATTTT. Amino acid sequence: CASVRGGGTDTQYF.

This chain joins TRBV29-1 and TRBJ2-1; 14 nucleotides agree with TRBD2. Germline V CDR1 and CDR2: SQVTM, ANQGSEA. This CDR3 region has 15 residues. The J segment lost 7 bases and the V segment lost 6 bases, leaving 8 bases of the junction unmatched. The DNA of the CDR3 is TGCAGCGTAGACAGCGGGACTAGCGGGAGTAATGAGCAGTTCTTC. Encoded protein: CSVDSGTSGSNEQFF.

The genes are TRBV19 and TRBJ2-1, with 11 bases matching TRBD2. Germline values: CDR1 LNHDA, CDR2 SQIVND (reference sequence). CDR3 length equals 19 residues. Germline trimming cut 7 bases from V and 2 bases from J; bases unmatched to any gene: 16. The DNA of the CDR3 is TGTGCCAGTAATCGCGGCAGTTTACTAGCGGGAGACCCCTACAATGAGCAGTTCTTC. Translation: CASNRGSLLAGDPYNEQFF.

The J gene is TRBJ2-3, the V gene TRBV5-1; D could derive from TRBD1 or TRBD2 (6 bases each). V lost 0 bases and J lost 2, with 16 bases in between. CDR3 length equals 17 residues. The germline CDR1 and CDR2 sequences are SGHRS and YFSETQ. The CDR3 sequence: CASSLGFGGQLTDTQYF. The CDR3 nucleotides read TGCGCCAGCAGCTTGGGATTCGGGGGCCAACTCACAGATACGCAGTATTTT.

The chain carries TRBV5-1 and TRBJ1-4, with D possibly being TRBD1 (5 bases). The CDR3 is 14 residues long. From germline, CDR1 is SGHRS and CDR2 YFSETQ. Trimming took off 4 bases at V and 8 bases at J, with 15 bases between the two ends. CDR3 residues: CASSPEAGREKLFF. For the CDR3, the DNA is TGCGCCAGCAGCCCCGAAGCGGGGCGAGAAAAACTGTTTTTT.

CDR3 bases: TGTGCAAGTCGCTCTAGCCCCCCTGGCGGGAGGGTCGCAGATACGCAGTATTTT. Its protein product is CASRSSPPGGRVADTQYF. The chain recombines TRBV12-2 with TRBJ2-3; the DNA was not used to check the table's D call, TRBD2. TRBV12-2 is termed a pseudogene. The CDR3 has 18 amino acids.

In DNA, the CDR3 is TGTGCTAGTGGTTTGTGGCGGGCGACAGATACGCAGTATTTT. Its protein product is CASGLWRATDTQYF. V gene TRBV12-5 combines with J gene TRBJ2-3, with a tentative D call TRBD2 (5 bases). CDR1 LGHNT and CDR2 FRNRAP come from the germline V gene. V lost 2 bases, J lost 3 bases, and 9 bases lay in between. The CDR3 covers 14 residues.

This clone was seen a single time. The CDR3 reads CASSLATSGTNTGELFF. The CDR3 DNA sequence: TGTGCCAGCAGCTTAGCGACTAGCGGGACTAACACCGGGGAGCTGTTTTTT. This chain connects TRBV7-8 to TRBJ2-2; 11 nucleotides align to TRBD2. The CDR3 spans 17 residues. In germline, CDR1 is SGHVS, CDR2 FQNEAQ. The V gene end was trimmed by 0 bases and the J gene end by 2 bases; junction bases not matched to a gene: 2.

This chain links TRBV10-3 with TRBJ1-1; tentatively, D is TRBD1 (5 bases). The CDR3 length is 14 residues. CDR1 and CDR2 from the germline V gene are ENHRY and SYGVKD. Trimming cost V 6 bases and J 1 base, with 12 bases left between them. CDR3 nucleotides: TGTGCCATCAGGGGGCCTGAACGGAACACTGAAGCTTTCTTT. Protein: CAIRGPERNTEAFF.

J is TRBJ1-1 and V is TRBV18; D not certain. Trimming removed 0 bases at V and 1 base at J, with 18 bases between. CDR1 and CDR2 from the germline V gene are KGHSH and LQKENI. The CDR3 consists of 18 residues. CDR3 protein: CASSPPSRAETTNTEAFF. The CDR3 DNA sequence: TGTGCCAGCTCACCACCGAGTCGGGCAGAGACCACGAACACTGAAGCTTTCTTT.

V and J are TRBV5-8 and TRBJ2-2; D is perhaps TRBD2 (6 bases). The V end lost 2 bases, the J end lost 6 bases, and 17 bases lay between the germline ends. The germline V gene has CDR1 SGHTS and CDR2 YDEGEE. The CDR3 contains 16 residues. CDR3 loop: CASSFGTRGGAGELFF. The DNA of the CDR3 is TGTGCCAGCAGCTTTGGAACGCGGGGCGGGGCCGGGGAGCTGTTTTTT.

This sequence joins TRBV7-8 and TRBJ2-3; D possibly corresponds to TRBD1 (5 bases). This CDR3 region has 12 residues. The V gene's germline CDR1 is SGHVS and CDR2 FQNEAQ. The ends were cut back, 6 bases at V and 4 bases at J, with 8 bases in the middle. The CDR3 DNA is TGTGCCAGCAGACAGGCGTCAGATACGCAGTATTTT. As protein: CASRQASDTQYF.

This chain joins TRBV7-7 and TRBJ2-3, with TRBD1 as a possible D gene (5 bases). V was cut by 5 bases and J by 2 bases, with 17 bases left in between. Germline lookup yields CDR1 SSHAT and CDR2 FNYEAQ (reference sequence). This CDR3 comprises 16 residues. CDR3 bases: TGTGCCAGCAGCCCAGGCGCAGGGAAATACACAGATACGCAGTATTTT. Translation gives CASSPGAGKYTDTQYF.

This chain uses TRBV29-1 with TRBJ1-1; TRBD1 aligns across 8 bases. The V gene's germline CDR1 is SQVTM and CDR2 ANQGSEA. This CDR3 contains 12 residues. Unmatched junction bases numbered 5, after V lost 7 bases and J lost 4 bases. CDR3 protein: CSGDRGGTEAFF. CDR3 DNA sequence: TGCAGCGGAGACAGGGGAGGCACTGAAGCTTTCTTT.

This clone was detected only once. V is TRBV9 and J is TRBJ1-1, with D maybe TRBD1 (5 bases). The V end was cut by 3 bases, the J end by 8 bases, with 14 bases between. This CDR3 has 13 amino acids. Germline V gene data show CDR1 as SGDLS and CDR2 as YYNGEE. CDR3 sequence (DNA): TGTGCCAGCAGCGCCCAGGGTAGGGGAGAAGCTTTCTTT. It codes for CASSAQGRGEAFF.

This chain joins TRBV14 and TRBJ2-3, with D possibly matching TRBD2 (6 bases). Germline values: CDR1 SGHDN, CDR2 FVKESK. Trimming removed 4 bases at V and 3 bases at J, with 14 bases between. The CDR3 has 15 residues. The CDR3 region has the DNA TGTGCCAGCAGCCTAGGGGCGGGACCTACAGATACGCAGTATTTT. This gives the protein CASSLGAGPTDTQYF.

The V call is TRBV6-1, the J call TRBJ1-2, with 7 bases lining up with TRBD1. Trimming removed 7 bases from V and 11 bases from J; junction bases left unmatched: 10. This CDR3 contains 12 residues. Germline V gene lookup returns CDR1 MNHNS and CDR2 SASEGT. The CDR3 spells CASTVHRGAYTF. The CDR3 DNA is TGTGCCAGCACCGTGCACAGGGGAGCTTACACCTTC.

The CDR3 region has the DNA TGTGCCAGCAGCTCCAGACAGGGTCTGAACACTGAAGCTTTCTTT. This gives the protein CASSSRQGLNTEAFF. The J gene is TRBJ1-1, the V gene TRBV11-2, with 7 bases fitting TRBD1. Germline CDR1 SGHAT, CDR2 FQNNGV. The CDR3 loop spans 15 amino acids. The trim removed 4 bases at V and 0 bases at J, leaving 5 bases unmatched.

The V call is TRBV6-5, the J call TRBJ2-1, with D hard to call. CDR1 is MNHEY, CDR2 SVGAGI, per germline. The V gene lost 2 bases and the J gene lost 1 base, with 12 bases spanning the gap. The CDR3 sequence is 16 residues long. CDR3 sequence (DNA): TGTGCCAGCAGTTACAGGCACAGCGCATCCTACAATGAGCAGTTCTTC. Its protein product is CASSYRHSASYNEQFF.

The rearrangement links TRBV19 to TRBJ1-1, with a weak D call TRBD1 (5 bases). The CDR3 is 15 residues long. Trimming stripped 10 bases from V and 1 base from J, with 19 bases between. Per germline, CDR1 LNHDA and CDR2 SQIVND (reference sequence). DNA for the CDR3: TGTGCCACTACCCTAGGGGCGGGGAGGAACACTGAAGCTTTCTTT. It translates to CATTLGAGRNTEAFF.

This chain connects TRBV5-1 to TRBJ2-2; D is unresolved. The CDR3 runs to 15 residues. With 1 base removed from V and 4 bases from J, the gap between germline ends came to 11 bases. CDR1 is SGHRS, CDR2 YFSETQ, per germline. DNA for the CDR3: TGCGCCAGCAGCTTGTCGACGTGGGGCACCGGGGAGCTGTTTTTT. Translation gives CASSLSTWGTGELFF.

This chain uses TRBV7-9 with TRBJ1-1; a possible D gene is TRBD1 (5 bases). Trimming pared 2 bases from V and 1 base from J, leaving 11 bases between. CDR1 and CDR2 (germline): SEHNR, FQNEAQ (reference sequence). CDR3 size: 15 residues. The CDR3 DNA sequence: TGTGCCAGCAGCTTATGGCAGGGAGGGAACACTGAAGCTTTCTTT. It specifies CASSLWQGGNTEAFF.

V and J are TRBV2 and TRBJ1-5, with D uncertain. V lost 8 bases and J lost 5, with 16 bases in between. Germline CDR1 reads SNHLY; CDR2 reads FYNNEI. The CDR3 has 14 residues. The CDR3 sequence is CASGGRGRDQPQHF. CDR3 DNA: TGTGCCAGCGGTGGACGGGGTAGGGATCAGCCCCAGCATTTT.

Details on this clone: The junction and the germline gene differ at one end; a read error may be behind it. The chain joins TRBV6-5 to TRBJ1-2; possible D gene TRBD1, 6 bases. CDR1 and CDR2 from the germline V gene are MNHEY and SVGAGI. The CDR3 consists of 14 residues. This CDR3 is CASSYYAGQDGYTF. The CDR3 coding sequence is TGTGCCAGCAGCTACTACGCGGGACAAGATGGCTACACCTTC.

The chain couples TRBV5-1 to TRBJ2-2; D may be TRBD1 or TRBD2 (5 bases each). The germline gives CDR1 SGHRS, CDR2 YFSETQ. Trimming removed 1 base at V and 2 bases at J, with 9 bases between. The CDR3 has 15 residues. In DNA form, the CDR3 reads TGCGCCAGCAGCTTGCCAGGGAGTAACACCGGGGAGCTGTTTTTT. This codes for CASSLPGSNTGELFF.